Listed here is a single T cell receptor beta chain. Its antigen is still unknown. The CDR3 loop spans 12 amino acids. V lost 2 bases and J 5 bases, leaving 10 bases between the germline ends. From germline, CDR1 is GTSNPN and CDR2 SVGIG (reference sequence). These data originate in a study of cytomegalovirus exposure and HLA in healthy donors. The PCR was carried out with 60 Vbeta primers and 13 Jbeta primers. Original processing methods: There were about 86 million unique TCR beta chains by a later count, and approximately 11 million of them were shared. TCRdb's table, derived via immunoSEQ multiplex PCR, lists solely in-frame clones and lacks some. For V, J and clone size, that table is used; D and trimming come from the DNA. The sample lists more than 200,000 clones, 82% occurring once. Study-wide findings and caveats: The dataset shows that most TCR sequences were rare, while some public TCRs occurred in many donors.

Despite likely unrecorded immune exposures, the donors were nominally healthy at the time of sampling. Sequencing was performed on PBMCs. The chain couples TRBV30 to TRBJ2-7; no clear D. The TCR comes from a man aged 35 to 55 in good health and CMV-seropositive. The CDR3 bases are TGTGCCTGGAGTTACCTGGCAGACGAGCAGTACTTC. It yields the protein CAWSYLADEQYF. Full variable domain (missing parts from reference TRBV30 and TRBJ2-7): SQTIHQWPATLVQPVGSPLSLECTVEGTSNPNLYWYRQAAGRGLQLLFYSVGIGQISSEVPQNLSASRPQDRQFILSSKKLLLSDSGFYLCAWSYLADEQYFGPGTRLTVT.